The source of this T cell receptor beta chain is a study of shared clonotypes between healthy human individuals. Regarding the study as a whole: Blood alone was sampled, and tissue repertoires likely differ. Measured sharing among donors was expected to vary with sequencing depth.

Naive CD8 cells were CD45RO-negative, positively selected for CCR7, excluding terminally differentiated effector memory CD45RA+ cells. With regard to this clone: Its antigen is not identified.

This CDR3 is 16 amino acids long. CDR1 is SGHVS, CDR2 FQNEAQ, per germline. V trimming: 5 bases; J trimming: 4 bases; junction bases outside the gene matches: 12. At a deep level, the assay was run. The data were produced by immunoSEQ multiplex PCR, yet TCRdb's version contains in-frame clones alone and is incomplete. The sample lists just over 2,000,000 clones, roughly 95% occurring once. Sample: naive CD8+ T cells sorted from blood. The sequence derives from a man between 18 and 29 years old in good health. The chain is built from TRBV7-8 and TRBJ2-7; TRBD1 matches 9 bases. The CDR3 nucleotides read TGTGCCAGCAGCGGACCGGGACAGGGAGGGGGTTACGAGCAGTACTTC. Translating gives CASSGPGQGGGYEQYF.